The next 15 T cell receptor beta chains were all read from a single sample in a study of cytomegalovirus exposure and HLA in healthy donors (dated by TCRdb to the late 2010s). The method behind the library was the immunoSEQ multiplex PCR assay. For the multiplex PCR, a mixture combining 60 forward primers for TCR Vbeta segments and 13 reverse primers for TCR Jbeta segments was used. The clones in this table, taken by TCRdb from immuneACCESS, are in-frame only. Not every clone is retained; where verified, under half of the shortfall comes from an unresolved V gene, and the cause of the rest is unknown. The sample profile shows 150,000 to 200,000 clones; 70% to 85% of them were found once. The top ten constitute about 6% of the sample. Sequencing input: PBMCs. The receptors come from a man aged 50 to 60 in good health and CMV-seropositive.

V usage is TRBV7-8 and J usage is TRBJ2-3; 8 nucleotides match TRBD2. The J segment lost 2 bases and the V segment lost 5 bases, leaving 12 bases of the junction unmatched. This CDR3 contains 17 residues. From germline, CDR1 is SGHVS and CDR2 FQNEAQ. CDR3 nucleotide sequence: TGTGCCAGCAGCGCCCGGACTAGCCAGCGGGCCACAGATACGCAGTATTTT. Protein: CASSARTSQRATDTQYF.

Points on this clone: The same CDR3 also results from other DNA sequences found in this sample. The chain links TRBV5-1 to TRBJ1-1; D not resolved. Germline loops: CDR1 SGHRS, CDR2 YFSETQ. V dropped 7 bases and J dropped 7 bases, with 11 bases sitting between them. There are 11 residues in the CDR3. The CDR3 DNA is TGCGCCAGCCGCGAGGGAGTTGAAGCTTTCTTT. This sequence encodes CASREGVEAFF.

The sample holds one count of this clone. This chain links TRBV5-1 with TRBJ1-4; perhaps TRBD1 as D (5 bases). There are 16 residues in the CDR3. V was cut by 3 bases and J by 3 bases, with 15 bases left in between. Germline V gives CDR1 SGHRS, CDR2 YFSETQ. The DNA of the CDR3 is TGCGCCAGCAGCTCGGTACAGGTGGCGGCTAATGAAAAACTGTTTTTT. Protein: CASSSVQVAANEKLFF.

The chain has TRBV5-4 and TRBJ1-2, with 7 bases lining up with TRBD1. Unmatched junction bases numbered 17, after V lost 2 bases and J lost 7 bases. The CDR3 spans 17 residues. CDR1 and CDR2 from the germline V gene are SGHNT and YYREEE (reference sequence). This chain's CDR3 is CASSFNRDSPLFSGYTF. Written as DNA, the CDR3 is TGTGCCAGCAGCTTCAACCGGGACAGCCCTTTATTTAGTGGCTACACCTTC.

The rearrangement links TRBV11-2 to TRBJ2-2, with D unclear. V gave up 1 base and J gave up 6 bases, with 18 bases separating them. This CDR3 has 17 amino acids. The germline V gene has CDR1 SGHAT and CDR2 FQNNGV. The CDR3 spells CASSLVRWAANAGELFF. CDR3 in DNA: TGTGCCAGCAGCTTAGTTCGTTGGGCCGCAAATGCCGGGGAGCTGTTTTTT.

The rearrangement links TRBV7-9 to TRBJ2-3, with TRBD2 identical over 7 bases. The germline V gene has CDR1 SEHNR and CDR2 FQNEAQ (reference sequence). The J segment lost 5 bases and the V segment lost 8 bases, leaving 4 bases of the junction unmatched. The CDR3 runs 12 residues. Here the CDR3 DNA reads TGTGCCAGCGGCTGGGGGGGAGATACGCAGTATTTT. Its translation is CASGWGGDTQYF.

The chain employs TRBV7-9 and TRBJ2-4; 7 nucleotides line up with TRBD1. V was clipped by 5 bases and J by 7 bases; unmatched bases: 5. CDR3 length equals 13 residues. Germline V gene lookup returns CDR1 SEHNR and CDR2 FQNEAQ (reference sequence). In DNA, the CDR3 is TGTGCCAGCAGCCACGGGACAGAGAACATTCAGTACTTC. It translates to CASSHGTENIQYF. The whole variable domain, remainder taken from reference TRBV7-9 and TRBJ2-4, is DTGVSQNPRHKITKRGQNVTFRCDPISEHNRLYWYRQTLGQGPEFLTYFQNEAQLEKSRLLSDRFSAERPKGSFSTLEIQRTEQGDSAMYLCASSHGTENIQYFGAGTRLSVL.

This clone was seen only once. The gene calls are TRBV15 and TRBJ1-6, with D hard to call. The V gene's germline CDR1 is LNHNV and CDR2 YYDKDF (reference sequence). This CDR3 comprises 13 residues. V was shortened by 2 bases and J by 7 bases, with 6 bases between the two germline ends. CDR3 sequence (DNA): TGTGCCACCAGCAGACCTTTCAATTCACCCCTCCACTTT. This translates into CATSRPFNSPLHF. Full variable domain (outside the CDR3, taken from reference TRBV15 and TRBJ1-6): DAMVIQNPRYQVTQFGKPVTLSCSQTLNHNVMYWYQQKSSQAPKLLFHYYDKDFNNEADTPDNFQSRRPNTSFCFLDIRSPGLGDTAMYLCATSRPFNSPLHFGNGTRLTVT.

CDR3 coding DNA: TGTGCCCTTGGAGGGCAAACTGGATCTGAGCAGTTCTTC. Protein sequence: CALGGQTGSEQFF. The V gene is TRBV30, the J gene TRBJ2-1; tentative D call: TRBD2 (6 bases). V lost 8 bases to trimming and J lost 9 bases, with 20 bases between them. This CDR3 comprises 13 residues. Germline V lookup: CDR1 GTSNPN, CDR2 SVGIG (reference sequence).

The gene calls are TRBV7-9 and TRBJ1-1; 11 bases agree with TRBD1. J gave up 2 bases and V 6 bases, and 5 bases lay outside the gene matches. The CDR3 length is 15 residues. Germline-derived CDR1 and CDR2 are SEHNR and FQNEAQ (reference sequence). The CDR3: CASSLWTGGNTEAFF. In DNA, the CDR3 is TGTGCCAGCAGTCTATGGACAGGGGGCAACACTGAAGCTTTCTTT.

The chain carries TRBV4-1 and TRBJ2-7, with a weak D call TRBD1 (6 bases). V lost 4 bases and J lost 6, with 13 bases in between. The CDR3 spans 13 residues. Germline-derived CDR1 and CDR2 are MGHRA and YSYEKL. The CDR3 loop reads CASSPTGSSEQYF. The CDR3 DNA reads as TGCGCCAGCAGCCCCACAGGGTCATCCGAGCAGTACTTC.

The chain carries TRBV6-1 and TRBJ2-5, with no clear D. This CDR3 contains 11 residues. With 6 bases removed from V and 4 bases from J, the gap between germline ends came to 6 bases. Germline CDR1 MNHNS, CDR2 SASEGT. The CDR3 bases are TGTGCCAGCAGCTCCGGAGAGACCCAGTACTTC. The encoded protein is CASSSGETQYF.

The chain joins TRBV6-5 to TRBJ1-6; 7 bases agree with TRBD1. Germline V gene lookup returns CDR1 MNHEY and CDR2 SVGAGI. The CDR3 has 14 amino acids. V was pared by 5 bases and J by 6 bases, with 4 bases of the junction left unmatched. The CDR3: CASSTDRVNSPLHF. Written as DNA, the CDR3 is TGTGCCAGCAGTACAGACAGGGTTAATTCACCCCTCCACTTT.

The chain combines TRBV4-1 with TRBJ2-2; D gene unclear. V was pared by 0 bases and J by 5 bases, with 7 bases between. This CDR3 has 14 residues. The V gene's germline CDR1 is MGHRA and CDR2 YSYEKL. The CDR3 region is CASSQEPGTGELFF. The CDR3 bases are TGCGCCAGCAGCCAAGAACCCGGGACCGGGGAGCTGTTTTTT.

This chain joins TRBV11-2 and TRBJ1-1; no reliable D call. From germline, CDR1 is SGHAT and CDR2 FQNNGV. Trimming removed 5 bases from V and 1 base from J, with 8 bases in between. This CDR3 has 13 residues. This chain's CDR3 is CASSNTRNTEAFF. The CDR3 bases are TGTGCCAGCAGCAATACAAGGAACACTGAAGCTTTCTTT.